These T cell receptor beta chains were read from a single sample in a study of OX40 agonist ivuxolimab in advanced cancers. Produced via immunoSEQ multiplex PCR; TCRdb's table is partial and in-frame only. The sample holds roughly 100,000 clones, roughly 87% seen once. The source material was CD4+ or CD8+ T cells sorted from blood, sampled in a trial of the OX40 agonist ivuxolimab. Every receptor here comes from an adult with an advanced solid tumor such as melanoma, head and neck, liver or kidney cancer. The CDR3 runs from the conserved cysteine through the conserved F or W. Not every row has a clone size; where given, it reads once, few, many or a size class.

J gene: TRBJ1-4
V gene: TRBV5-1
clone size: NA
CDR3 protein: CASSLVASGTDNEKLFF

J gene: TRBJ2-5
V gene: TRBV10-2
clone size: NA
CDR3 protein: CASSDGRAGGGGETQYF

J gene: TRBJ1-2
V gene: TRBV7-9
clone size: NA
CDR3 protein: CASSHGSNYGYTF

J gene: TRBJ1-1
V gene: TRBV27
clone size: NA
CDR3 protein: CASSLKVQGGTEAFF

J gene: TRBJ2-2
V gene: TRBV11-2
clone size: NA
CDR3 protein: CASSFSRGYTGELFF

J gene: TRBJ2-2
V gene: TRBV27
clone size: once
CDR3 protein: CASSLNRGRGNAGELFF

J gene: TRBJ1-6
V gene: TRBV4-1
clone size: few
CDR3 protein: CASSQDRAGDDSPLHF

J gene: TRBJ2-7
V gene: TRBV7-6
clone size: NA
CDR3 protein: CASSLRFGGWNEQYF

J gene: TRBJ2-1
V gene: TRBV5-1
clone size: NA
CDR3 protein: CASSFRDRGWDEQFF

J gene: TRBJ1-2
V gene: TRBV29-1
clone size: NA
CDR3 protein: CSVYSTKGYGYTF

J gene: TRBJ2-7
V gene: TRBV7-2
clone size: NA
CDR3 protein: CASSSKGGEQYF

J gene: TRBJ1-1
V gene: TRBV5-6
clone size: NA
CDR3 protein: CASSLRVVGNTEAFF

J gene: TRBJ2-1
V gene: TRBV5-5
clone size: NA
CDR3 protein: CASSPRQGLYNEQFF

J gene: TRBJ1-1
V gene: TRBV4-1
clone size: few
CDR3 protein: CASREGLDSFNTEAFF

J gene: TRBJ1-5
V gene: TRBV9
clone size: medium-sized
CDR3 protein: CASSPNQPQHF

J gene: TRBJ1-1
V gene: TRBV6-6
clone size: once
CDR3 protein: CAITDRNTEAFF

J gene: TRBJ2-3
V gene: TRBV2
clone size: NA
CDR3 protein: CASRMGTAGDTQYF

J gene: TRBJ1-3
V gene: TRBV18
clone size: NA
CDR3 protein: CASSPTGRGNTIYF

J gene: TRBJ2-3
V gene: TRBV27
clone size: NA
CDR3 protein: CASSSRQGWADTQYF

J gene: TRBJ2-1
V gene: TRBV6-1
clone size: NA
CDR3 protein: CASSAKTSGNEQFF

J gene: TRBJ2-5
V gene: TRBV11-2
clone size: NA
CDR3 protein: CAGSLMQYRTYQETQYF

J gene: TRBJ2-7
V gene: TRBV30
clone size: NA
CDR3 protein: CAWSQGVHEQYF

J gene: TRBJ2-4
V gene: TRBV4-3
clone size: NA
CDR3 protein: CASSQDLAPGAKNIQYF

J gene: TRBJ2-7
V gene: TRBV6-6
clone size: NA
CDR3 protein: CASRDDYRGGNEQYF

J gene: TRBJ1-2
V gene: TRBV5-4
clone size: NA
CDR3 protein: CASSVALRGYGYTF

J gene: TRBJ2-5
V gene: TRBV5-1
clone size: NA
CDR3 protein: CATRPRGTSGGAPETQYF

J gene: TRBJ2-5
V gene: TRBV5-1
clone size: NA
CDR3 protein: CASFVGQGAGETQYF

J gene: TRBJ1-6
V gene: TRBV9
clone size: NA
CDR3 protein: CASSAHLNSPLHF

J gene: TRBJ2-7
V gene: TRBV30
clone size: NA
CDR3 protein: CAWSPGQGAYEQYF

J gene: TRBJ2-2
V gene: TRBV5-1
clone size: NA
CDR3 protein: CASSPDGRTTGELFF

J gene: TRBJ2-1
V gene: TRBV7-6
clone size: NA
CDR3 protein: CASSQLGSGGGEQFF

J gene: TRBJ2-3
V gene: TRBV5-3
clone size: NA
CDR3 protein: CARGTGVTDTQYF

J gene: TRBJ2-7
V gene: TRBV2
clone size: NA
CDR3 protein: CASSERGSYEQYF

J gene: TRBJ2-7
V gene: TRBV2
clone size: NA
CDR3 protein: CASKQGPYEQYF

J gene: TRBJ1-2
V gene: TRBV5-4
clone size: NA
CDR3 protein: CASRLTGGRYGYTF

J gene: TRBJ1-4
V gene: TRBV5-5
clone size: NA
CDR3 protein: CASSLGSTTNEKLFF

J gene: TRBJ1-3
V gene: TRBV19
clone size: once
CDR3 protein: CASSIDGQGWRNTIYF

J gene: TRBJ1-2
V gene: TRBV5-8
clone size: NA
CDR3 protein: CASSPPVRGYGYTF

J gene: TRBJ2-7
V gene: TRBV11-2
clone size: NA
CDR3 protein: CASSPSGGRDRTYEQYF

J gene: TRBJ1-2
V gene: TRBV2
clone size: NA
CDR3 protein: CASSDYGGRAYGYTF

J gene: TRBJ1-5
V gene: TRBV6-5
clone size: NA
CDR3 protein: CASRIGMGNQPQHF

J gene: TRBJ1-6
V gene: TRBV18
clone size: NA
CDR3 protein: CASSPPTGMGSPLHF

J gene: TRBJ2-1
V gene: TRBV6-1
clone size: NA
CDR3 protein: CASSFLDEQFF

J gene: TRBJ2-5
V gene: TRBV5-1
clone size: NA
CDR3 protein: CASSSSRQRQETQYF

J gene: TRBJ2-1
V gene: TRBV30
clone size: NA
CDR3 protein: CAWSVPPQFNNEQFF

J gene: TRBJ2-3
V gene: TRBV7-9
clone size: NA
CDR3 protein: CASSLAGATDTQYF

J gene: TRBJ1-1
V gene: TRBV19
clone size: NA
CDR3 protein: CASSPKRDGVLSAFF

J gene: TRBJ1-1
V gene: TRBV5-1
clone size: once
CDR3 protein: CASSTQGGGTEAFF

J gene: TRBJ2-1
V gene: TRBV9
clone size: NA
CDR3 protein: CASSVYDQGNEQFF

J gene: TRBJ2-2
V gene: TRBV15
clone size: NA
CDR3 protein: CATSRGLAAPIRELFF

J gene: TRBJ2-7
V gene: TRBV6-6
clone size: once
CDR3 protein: CASSYSQGPQYF

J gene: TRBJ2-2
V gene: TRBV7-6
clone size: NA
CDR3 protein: CASSLVIGGTVSNTGELFF

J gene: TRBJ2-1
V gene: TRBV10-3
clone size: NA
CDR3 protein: CATLSMGGDTEQFF

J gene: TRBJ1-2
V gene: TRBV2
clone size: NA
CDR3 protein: CASSEGGRDYGYTF

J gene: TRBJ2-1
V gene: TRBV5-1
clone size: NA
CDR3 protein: CASSVQRGDFNEQFF

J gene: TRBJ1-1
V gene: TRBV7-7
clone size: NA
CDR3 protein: CASSSNPNTEAFF

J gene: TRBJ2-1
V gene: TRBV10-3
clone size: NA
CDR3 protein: CAIWDRGVNEQFF